Listed below are T cell receptor beta chains from one sample, sequenced in a study of Graves' ophthalmopathy and Graves' hyperthyroidism. One entry per CDR3 protein results from TCRdb running MiXCR on the multiplex PCR reads. The sample contains 600,000 to 700,000 distinct CDR3 sequences, roughly 41% of which appear only once. What was sequenced was peripheral blood. The receptors derive from an adult man with Graves' ophthalmopathy. CDR3s include the opening cysteine and the closing phenylalanine or tryptophan. A D gene is named only where the DNA matches it firmly. Expanded clones are given a class, and other clones once, few, many or no size at all.

cdr3_aa	cdr3_nt	v_call	j_call	d_call	clone_size
CAWEVGTEAFF	TGTGCCTGGGAAGTCGGCACTGAAGCTTTCTTT	TRBV30	TRBJ1-1	.	once
CASSDRANEQFF	TGTGCCAGCAGCGACAGGGCCAATGAGCAGTTCTTC	TRBV2	TRBJ2-1	TRBD1	few
CASSLGTLDSPLHF	TGCGCCAGCAGCTTGGGGACATTGGATTCACCCCTCCACTTT	TRBV5-1	TRBJ1-6	.	.
CASSQAGQGGSYGYTF	TGTGCCAGCAGCCAAGCGGGACAGGGAGGGTCCTATGGCTACACCTTC	TRBV4-2	TRBJ1-2	TRBD1	.
CASSEGEQPQYF	TGTGCCAGCAGTGAAGGAGAACAGCCCCAGTACTTC	TRBV2	TRBJ2-5	.	.
CSAPSAGRSYEQYF	TGCAGTGCCCCGTCGGCAGGCCGCTCCTACGAGCAGTACTTC	TRBV20-1	TRBJ2-7	.	many
CATSDPGTGGPNSPLHF	TGTGCCACCAGTGATCCCGGGACAGGGGGCCCGAATTCACCCCTCCACTTT	TRBV24-1	TRBJ1-6	TRBD1	.
CSVAGDSNQPQHF	TGCAGCGTTGCAGGGGATAGCAATCAGCCCCAGCATTTT	TRBV29-1	TRBJ1-5	.	many
CASTTSGGLSEQYF	TGTGCCAGTACTACTAGCGGGGGATTGAGCGAGCAGTACTTC	TRBV2	TRBJ2-7	TRBD2	.
CASSFDRAYEQYF	TGCGCCAGCAGCTTCGACCGAGCCTACGAGCAGTACTTC	TRBV5-1	TRBJ2-7	.	many
CSARDPTATNEKLFF	TGCAGTGCTAGAGACCCGACAGCAACTAATGAAAAACTGTTTTTT	TRBV20-1	TRBJ1-4	.	many
CASSADRGLKLFF	TGTGCCAGCAGCGCGGACAGGGGGCTGAAGCTGTTTTTT	TRBV9	TRBJ2-2	TRBD1	many
CASSLGTRGEQYF	TGTGCCAGCAGTTTAGGGACAAGAGGAGAGCAGTACTTC	TRBV2	TRBJ2-7	.	many
CASSPRGTSNTEVFF	TGCGCCAGCAGCCCCCGGGGGACTTCGAACACTGAAGTTTTCTTT	TRBV5-1	TRBJ1-1	.	.
CSDSGTNEKLFF	TGCAGCGATTCGGGGACTAATGAAAAACTGTTTTTT	TRBV29-1	TRBJ1-4	.	.
CASSLGWDFYEQYF	TGTGCCAGTAGCCTTGGATGGGACTTCTACGAGCAGTACTTC	TRBV19	TRBJ2-7	.	.
CASSAQGRRSPLHF	TGTGCCAGCAGTGCACAGGGGAGACGTTCACCCCTCCACTTT	TRBV2	TRBJ1-6	TRBD1	.
CSGSPGTGVGNTGELFF	TGCAGCGGAAGTCCCGGGACAGGGGTCGGTAACACCGGGGAGCTGTTTTTT	TRBV29-1	TRBJ2-2	TRBD1	many
CASSRDRTSGNTIYF	TGTGCCAGCAGCCGGGACAGGACATCTGGAAACACCATATATTTT	TRBV10-3	TRBJ1-3	TRBD1	.
CATLGGNTIYF	TGTGCCACCCTAGGTGGAAACACCATATATTTT	TRBV10-3	TRBJ1-3	.	few
CASSDANSGITEAFF	TGTGCCAGTAGTGACGCCAACTCAGGGATAACTGAAGCTTTCTTT	TRBV19	TRBJ1-1	.	.
CASTRGVDQPQHF	TGTGCCAGCACGAGGGGGGTTGATCAGCCCCAGCATTTT	TRBV2	TRBJ1-5	.	many
CASMGTGELFF	TGTGCCAGCATGGGCACCGGGGAGCTGTTTTTT	TRBV6-2/TRBV6-3	TRBJ2-2	.	many
CASSAKTGYEQYF	TGTGCCAGCAGCGCGAAAACAGGGTACGAGCAGTACTTC	TRBV7-9	TRBJ2-7	.	.
CASSPRLAGAQYF	TGTGCCAGCAGCCCCCGACTAGCGGGGGCTCAGTACTTC	TRBV7-9	TRBJ2-5	TRBD2	.
CASSWPGQGAGETQYF	TGTGCCAGCAGCTGGCCGGGACAGGGGGCCGGGGAGACCCAGTACTTC	TRBV7-9	TRBJ2-5	TRBD1	.
CASRKALAGDTQYF	TGTGCCAGCAGAAAGGCCCTAGCGGGAGATACGCAGTATTTT	TRBV12-3/TRBV12-4	TRBJ2-3	TRBD2	.
CASSQDGGTGRYEQYF	TGTGCCAGCAGCCAAGATGGTGGGACGGGACGCTACGAGCAGTACTTC	TRBV3-1	TRBJ2-7	.	few
CASRISAPNTEAFF	TGTGCCAGTAGGATCAGCGCCCCGAACACTGAAGCTTTCTTT	TRBV19	TRBJ1-1	.	many
CATSRGQGGEKLFF	TGTGCCACCAGCAGGGGACAGGGGGGGGAAAAACTGTTTTTT	TRBV15	TRBJ1-4	TRBD1	.
CASTTMTGDQPQHF	TGTGCCAGTACTACTATGACAGGAGATCAGCCCCAGCATTTT	TRBV19	TRBJ1-5	.	many
CSLTQDNYGYTF	TGCAGCTTAACACAGGATAACTATGGCTACACCTTC	TRBV29-1	TRBJ1-2	.	.
CASSLTSGGLYNEQFF	TGTGCCAGCAGCTTAACTAGCGGGGGACTGTACAATGAGCAGTTCTTC	TRBV7-2	TRBJ2-1	TRBD2	.
CASSVEGKNTEAFF	TGTGCCAGCAGCGTAGAAGGGAAGAACACTGAAGCTTTCTTT	TRBV9	TRBJ1-1	.	many
CASSFLYGGQLEAFF	TGTGCCAGCAGCTTCTTATATGGGGGACAGCTTGAAGCTTTCTTT	TRBV5-6	TRBJ1-1	TRBD1	.
CASSTLYSGANVLTF	TGCGCCAGCAGCACCCTGTACTCTGGGGCCAACGTCCTGACTTTC	TRBV5-1	TRBJ2-6	.	many
CASSLTGYGELFF	TGTGCCAGCAGTCTTACAGGGTACGGGGAGCTGTTTTTT	TRBV10-3	TRBJ2-2	.	few
CASSPGILDTIYF	TGTGCCAGCAGTCCAGGGATTCTCGACACCATATATTTT	TRBV2	TRBJ1-3	.	many
CASSFVSAEQYF	TGCGCCAGCAGCTTCGTGTCTGCCGAGCAGTACTTC	TRBV4-1	TRBJ2-7	.	few
CSARATGTGVGTQYF	TGCAGTGCTCGAGCCACCGGGACAGGTGTTGGGACCCAGTACTTC	TRBV20-1	TRBJ2-5	TRBD1	.
CASSRTGQGDSPLHF	TGTGCCAGCAGCCGAACGGGACAGGGTGATTCACCCCTCCACTTT	TRBV11-2	TRBJ1-6	TRBD1	.
CSATPGLASQETQYF	TGCAGTGCCACCCCCGGACTAGCGAGCCAAGAGACCCAGTACTTC	TRBV20-1	TRBJ2-5	TRBD2	many
CATSSYTGTVGFSTTGYSF	TGTGCCACCAGCAGCTACACCGGGACAGTGGGCTTCTCCACTACCGGCTACTCCTTC	TRBV15	TRBJ1-2	TRBD1	.
CASSLTSRLYEQYF	TGTGCCAGCAGTTTGACATCTAGACTCTACGAGCAGTACTTC	TRBV27	TRBJ2-7	.	.
CASSLDGGELRGYTF	TGTGCCAGCAGCTTAGATGGGGGAGAGCTAAGGGGCTACACCTTC	TRBV7-2	TRBJ1-2	.	many
CATSDLAGRELFF	TGTGCCACCAGTGATTTGGCAGGGCGGGAGCTGTTTTTT	TRBV24-1	TRBJ2-2	.	many
CSVEMGQGADTF	TGCAGCGTTGAAATGGGACAGGGGGCGGACACCTTC	TRBV29-1	TRBJ1-2	TRBD1	.